One sample yielded the 16 T cell receptor beta chains listed below, sequenced in a study of blood T cell repertoires in COVID-19. Sequenced by immunoSEQ multiplex PCR; TCRdb stores in-frame clones only, minus some. This sample has 350,000 or so clones; around 89% occur once, and the top ten carry around 7%. The sample taken for sequencing was peripheral blood. These receptors all stem from a man aged 18-30 years with active or convalescent COVID-19.

The chain recombines TRBV7-9 with TRBJ1-1, with D possibly matching TRBD1 (5 bases). Germline assignment: CDR1 SEHNR and CDR2 FQNEAQ (reference sequence). This CDR3 contains 12 residues. V lost 5 bases and J lost 7, with 11 bases in between. The CDR3 DNA sequence: TGTGCCAGCAGCGGCAGGGAATATGAAGCTTTCTTT. This gives the protein CASSGREYEAFF. Using reference TRBV7-9 and TRBJ1-1 for the parts outside the CDR3, the full variable domain is DTGVSQNPRHKITKRGQNVTFRCDPISEHNRLYWYRQTLGQGPEFLTYFQNEAQLEKSRLLSDRFSAERPKGSFSTLEIQRTEQGDSAMYLCASSGREYEAFFGQGTRLTVV.

The chain couples TRBV19 to TRBJ1-1; unclear D gene. From germline, CDR1 is LNHDA and CDR2 SQIVND (reference sequence). Between the trimmed V and J ends, which lost 2 bases and 1 base, there was a span of 5 bases. The CDR3 has 13 residues. CDR3 residues: CASSIQANTEAFF. CDR3 nucleotide sequence: TGTGCCAGTAGTATACAGGCGAACACTGAAGCTTTCTTT.

The chain employs TRBV4-3 and TRBJ1-2; D perhaps matches TRBD1 (5 bases). Trimming removed 0 bases at V and 8 bases at J, with 22 bases between. Germline V CDR1 and CDR2: LGHNA, YSLEER. The CDR3 extends over 17 amino acids. CDR3 nucleotides: TGCGCCAGCAGCCAAGATACGGGCGCGGGGGAGCGAAGGGGCTACACCTTC. It specifies CASSQDTGAGERRGYTF.

This chain uses TRBV27 with TRBJ2-1; TRBD2 agrees at 8 bases. V was clipped by 7 bases and J by 0 bases; unmatched bases: 5. Germline V gives CDR1 MNHEY, CDR2 SMNVEV (reference sequence). There are 15 residues in the CDR3. CDR3 bases: TGTGCCAGCACTTATAGCGGGACCTCCTACAATGAGCAGTTCTTC. Translated: CASTYSGTSYNEQFF.

This rearrangement joins TRBV6-5 to TRBJ1-6; weak D call: TRBD1 (6 bases). From germline, CDR1 is MNHEY and CDR2 SVGAGI. V lost 4 bases and J 9 bases, leaving 10 bases between the germline ends. CDR3 length: 13 amino acids. This CDR3 is CASSSGVGSPLHF. CDR3 nucleotides: TGTGCCAGCAGTTCAGGGGTCGGTTCACCCCTCCACTTT.

In regard to this clone: At one end the junction does not follow the germline gene, possibly because of a read error. This chain links TRBV20-1 with TRBJ2-7, with 7 bases matching TRBD1. The CDR3 loop spans 11 amino acids. The germline CDR1 and CDR2 sequences are DFQATT and SNEGSKA (reference sequence). The CDR3 is CSARESLGTDF. CDR3 nucleotide sequence: TGCAGTGCTAGAGAGAGTCTCGGGACAGACTTC.

This clone was seen more than once but under ten times. This chain links TRBV27 with TRBJ2-1; 9 bases align to TRBD1. Germline loops: CDR1 MNHEY, CDR2 SMNVEV (reference sequence). Trimming at V came to 2 bases and at J to 7 bases, leaving 12 bases not matched to a gene. The CDR3 totals 17 residues. The CDR3 loop reads CASSLHGGQGKVNEQFF. CDR3 in DNA: TGTGCCAGCAGTTTACACGGTGGACAGGGGAAAGTGAATGAGCAGTTCTTC.

The chain links TRBV4-3 to TRBJ2-1; TRBD2 agrees at 8 bases. Germline-derived CDR1 and CDR2 are LGHNA and YSLEER. There are 15 residues in the CDR3. Trimming cost V 4 bases and J 2 bases; bases outside gene matches: 4. CDR3 bases: TGCGCCAGCAGCCCCGGGAGGGCGGCCTACAATGAGCAGTTCTTC. Its translation is CASSPGRAAYNEQFF.

V gene TRBV6-5 combines with J gene TRBJ1-1; D uncertain. The CDR3 is made up of 13 amino acids. In germline, CDR1 is MNHEY, CDR2 SVGAGI. Trimming left V 7 bases short and J 2 bases short, with 11 bases between. In DNA form, the CDR3 reads TGTGCCAGCACCTGGGCAGCAAACACTGAAGCTTTCTTT. Amino acid sequence: CASTWAANTEAFF.

J is TRBJ1-2 and V is TRBV7-2, with 7 bases identical to TRBD1. CDR3 length equals 13 residues. The ends lost 5 bases at V and 7 bases at J; junction bases unmatched: 7. Germline CDR1 is SGHTA and CDR2 is FQGNSA. For the CDR3, the DNA is TGTGCCAGCAGCAAAACAGGGGAAGGTGGCTACACCTTC. It yields the protein CASSKTGEGGYTF.

V usage is TRBV18 and J usage is TRBJ2-1, with 7 bases aligning to TRBD1. Germline V lookup: CDR1 KGHSH, CDR2 LQKENI. Losses at the gene ends were 3 bases for V and 2 bases for J; bases not matched to a gene: 4. CDR3 size: 15 residues. CDR3 in DNA: TGTGCCAGCTCACCTCCGGGACAGACCTACAATGAGCAGTTCTTC. It yields the protein CASSPPGQTYNEQFF.

This rearrangement joins TRBV7-3 to TRBJ1-6, with 7 nucleotides matching TRBD1. The CDR3 sequence is 15 residues long. The V and J ends lost 1 base and 8 bases, in that order; junction bases with no gene match: 5. Germline-derived CDR1 and CDR2 are SGHTA and FQGTGA. The CDR3 nucleotides are TGTGCCAGCAGCTTAAATACAGGGGAACATTCACCCCTCCACTTT. Translation gives CASSLNTGEHSPLHF.

This rearrangement joins TRBV9 to TRBJ1-2; D ambiguous. The CDR3 consists of 15 residues. Trimming stripped 0 bases from V and 1 base from J, with 10 bases between. Per the germline V gene, CDR1 is SGDLS and CDR2 is YYNGEE. CDR3 residues: CASSVVLGDNYGYTF. CDR3 bases: TGTGCCAGCAGCGTAGTTCTAGGAGATAACTATGGCTACACCTTC. Variable domain in full (rest from reference TRBV9 and TRBJ1-2): DSGVTQTPKHLITATGQRVTLRCSPRSGDLSVYWYQQSLDQGLQFLIQYYNGEERAKGNILERFSAQQFPDLHSELNLSSLELGDSALYFCASSVVLGDNYGYTFGSGTRLTVV.

This chain joins TRBV19 and TRBJ2-2, with TRBD2 identical over 7 bases. Per germline, CDR1 LNHDA and CDR2 SQIVND (reference sequence). V dropped 4 bases and J dropped 8; count of bases not matched to a gene: 13. CDR3 size: 16 residues. CDR3 DNA sequence: TGTGCCAGTAGTAATCGATTTCAAGCGGGAAGGGGGGAGCTGTTTTTT. Its translation: CASSNRFQAGRGELFF.

The V and J genes are TRBV7-2 and TRBJ1-1, with D possibly being TRBD1 (6 bases). The CDR3 loop spans 15 amino acids. V gave up 5 bases and J gave up 1 base, with 14 bases separating them. CDR1 is SGHTA, CDR2 FQGNSA, per germline. The CDR3 DNA reads TGTGCCAGCAGCCAGGACAGATTAACGAACACTGAAGCTTTCTTT. Translating gives CASSQDRLTNTEAFF.

The J gene is TRBJ1-1, the V gene TRBV20-1; D ambiguous. Deletions cut 2 bases from V and 7 bases from J, with 5 bases between. The germline V gene encodes CDR1 DFQATT and CDR2 SNEGSKA (reference sequence). CDR3 size: 10 residues. CDR3 DNA: TGCAGTGCTAGAACAGTTGAAGCTTTCTTT. It is translated as CSARTVEAFF.